Given below is one T cell receptor (beta chain) in context. The antigen this receptor binds is unknown. No per-base quality is available; no much larger clone lies one base away. The CDR3 sequence holds 15 residues, the cysteine and phenylalanine included. The only DNA kept is the CDR3, 45 bases in frame from the first base. V trim: 3 bases; J trim: 8 bases; unmatched bases: 4. CDR1 and CDR2 are drawn from the germline V gene: SNHLY, FYNNEI. The sample is drawn from a study of cytomegalovirus exposure and HLA in healthy donors (dated by TCRdb to 2016 to 2017). General notes on the study: In an earlier analysis of 587 of the donors, 250 to 300 Gb of sequence data and about 110 million unique TCR beta sequences from 180 million or so T cells were reported. An early release covering some 640 HLA-typed donors comprised approximately 290 gigabases of sequencing data and some 79 million unique TCR sequences. Using immunosequencing, the study profiled T cell repertoires from roughly 650 subjects and related those repertoires to cytomegalovirus serostatus. Donor age, sex, ethnicity and CMV serostatus were compiled alongside the repertoire data. In addition to the first cohort of around 670 subjects, a separate validation cohort of approximately 110 different subjects was used. The aim of the study was to test whether cataloging public T cell receptors could identify signatures of past pathogen exposure. To predict cytomegalovirus infection status, the study combined high-throughput TCR immunosequencing, statistical association of individual TCRs with disease status, and machine learning. A later genetic analysis used genome-wide SNP genotypes for about three fifths of the 666 donors, treating that subset as a discovery cohort. All discovery cohort repertoires had been generated on a single sequencing platform. Typing coverage varied by locus: about 620-630 donors for A, B, C, DRB1 and DQB1; roughly 560 for DQA1; about 600 for DPA1; some 470 for DPB1. To decide whether each TCR beta V gene segment behaved as functional or pseudogenic, an earlier analysis of some 600 of the donors relied on high-throughput TCR beta sequencing. Rather than drawing on any new phenotypic data, the later analysis identified candidate immune exposures from TCR beta sequences and the way those sequences occurred across donors. A few DR-DQ haplotypes were treated as single units for association and clustering because of strong linkage in the cohort. A later analysis re-analyzed previously published TCR beta repertoires from 660 or so donors and added high-resolution HLA genotyping to study TCR occurrence patterns. Of the roughly 390 genotyped donors, 81% were placed in the genetic ancestry cluster associated with self-reported Caucasian donors. On average, around 240,000 unique TCR beta nucleotide sequences were sequenced per donor among a few hundred genotyped donors of the cohort, with about 17% of those sequences being non-productive. HLA typing covered class I and class II loci at four-digit resolution. Study-wide conclusions, independent of this receptor: In this cohort, only TCR beta chains were sequenced, and detectable features were limited by the absence of alpha or paired-chain data. Correlated functional status among segregating V segments might reflect linkage disequilibrium, but an unknown experimental factor could not be ruled out. Broadly in line with IMGT annotations, most TCR beta V segments showed up in productive rearrangements about 90% or about 30% of the time in an earlier analysis of several hundred of the donors. Because some donors lacked HLA typing at each locus, the association tests relied only on the typed subset. A few of the identified cytomegalovirus-associated TCR beta chains were confirmed in vitro to be specific for cytomegalovirus antigens. In a later analysis, the rate of TCR association differed among HLA loci, with DRB1 alleles having the most associated TCRs and HLA-C alleles having the fewest. A total of roughly 160 TCR beta chains were listed by the study as associated with cytomegalovirus. At a false discovery rate of 0.05, a later analysis linked approximately 18,000 TCR beta sequences to specific HLA alleles. Most TCR sequences were seen in very few donors, while some public TCRs were found in many individuals. Because counts were too low, some 17 rarely observed V segments, including chromosome 9 orphons, were excluded from the earlier analysis of fewer than 650 of the donors. When HLA alleles, especially DR and DQ, strongly co-occurred, TCR associations were difficult to assign to individual alleles. Most CMV-associated TCR beta chains appeared to be HLA-restricted in a later analysis, and the HLA associations seemed to be driven largely by CMV exposure. A further reported finding was that TCR beta sequences accurately predicted the HLA-A and HLA-B alleles for most subjects in the first cohort. According to a later analysis, parvovirus B19, influenza, CMV and Epstein-Barr virus appeared linked to several top co-occurrence clusters. Cytomegalovirus status was reported to be diagnosed by the classifier with high specificity and sensitivity in both the original and validation cohorts. A cluster of highly shared sequence variants was judged likely to represent a technical artifact of the sequencing pipeline. CMV serostatus was the only immune exposure information available for the cohort. Sequencing depth was assumed to be roughly uniform across donors in the presence/absence analyses, though that assumption may not hold. According to the authors, the approach could potentially be generalized to other disease states and immunological phenotypes. Because the 87-base-pair reads could not distinguish some IMGT-functional V segments, including TRBV6-2 and TRBV6-3, those segments were excluded. A later analysis found that HLA-associated TCR beta chains were more clonally expanded and had lower generation probabilities than equally common non-associated chains. According to a later genetic analysis, donors in an Asian-associated ancestry cluster had fewer N-insertions in productive TCRs than the roughly 670-donor mean. An association between a missense DCLRE1C variant and V-gene and J-gene trimming of TCR beta chains was found in a later genetic analysis and replicated in an independent cohort.

The cohort consisted of more than 650 healthy bone marrow donors. Cohort members were all nominally healthy when sampled, although unrecorded immune exposures were likely present. The donor was CMV seronegative and was included in the group of several hundred seronegative cohort members. Each donor provided a peripheral blood sample, and peripheral blood mononuclear cells were used for TCR beta sequencing. The Qiagen DNeasy Blood Extraction Kit was used to extract genomic DNA from the blood cell samples. Library construction relied on the immunoSEQ multiplex PCR assay. For the multiplex PCR, a mixture combining 60 forward primers for TCR Vbeta segments and 13 reverse primers for TCR Jbeta segments was used. The CDR3 region of rearranged TCR beta genes was amplified from genomic DNA with a multiplex PCR assay. The amplified TCR beta libraries were sequenced on the Illumina HiSeq System as 87-base-pair reads. The original pipeline was this. Across the 500 to 700 repertoires, a later analysis counted 80 million or so unique TCR beta chains, 9 million to 14 million of which were shared by at least two donors. Raw reads were error-corrected and collapsed into unique sequences with a nearest-neighbor algorithm that merged closely related sequences to remove PCR and sequencing errors. To assign V, D and J gene segments, CDR3 sequences were aligned to IMGT reference sequences. For a sequence to be retained, at least a six-nucleotide match to both a V gene segment and a J gene segment was required. A rearrangement was called productive if the CDR3 had no stop codons and remained in frame with V and J, and every other rearrangement was called non-productive. Following IMGT convention, CDR3 was defined as the stretch from the second conserved V-encoded cysteine up to the conserved J-encoded phenylalanine. In an earlier analysis of roughly 610 of the donors, sequences lacking an unambiguous match to a single V gene segment were excluded. In an earlier analysis of approximately 500 of the donors, a V segment was called functional when productive rearrangements were above 56.7%, and segregating when the standard deviation between donors exceeded 5%. A statistical classification framework was developed to diagnose cytomegalovirus status using the catalog of TCR beta chain sequences. A later analysis assigned V and J genes by comparing TCR nucleotide sequences with IMGT/GENE-DB human TR gene sequences. In a later analysis, CDR3 sequences and most-parsimonious VDJ recombination scenarios were assigned using the TCRdist pipeline. In a later analysis, each TCR beta chain was defined by its CDR3 amino acid sequence together with its V-gene family, and reads lacking a unique V-gene family were excluded. As a way to deal with suspected cross-contamination and a sequencing artifact, a later analysis dropped over 550 nucleotide sequences that were highly shared and had low generation probability. For each public chain, a later analysis derived a clonal expansion index from normalized ranks of inferred template counts within each repertoire. A later analysis computed generation probabilities with a VDJ recombination model fitted to out-of-frame rearrangements, and checked the results against IGoR. Hypergeometric tests were used in a later analysis to score TCR-TCR, TCR-HLA and TCR-CMV co-occurrence, with a repertoire-size bias correction applied to the TCR pairs. In a later analysis, false discovery rates were estimated by permuting HLA or CMV assignments 20 times. In a later analysis, co-occurring TCRs were grouped using DBSCAN, with TCRdist sequence similarity added in when clustering inside HLA-allele-positive subsets. Repertoires with fewer than 30,000 or more than 120,000 public chains were left out of co-occurrence clustering, as were five repertoires with anomalous nucleotide sharing. TCRdb stores this immuneACCESS table with in-frame sequences only. Part of the clones is absent; in the studies checked, under half of the shortfall reflects unresolved V genes, and no reason is known for the rest. The DNA was the basis for D and trimming; V, J and clone size are from that table. This sample gives 150,000 to 200,000 clones in total; 80% to 90% of them show up just once. The biggest ten clones account for 1.5% to 2.5% of the sample.

Here the chain combines TRBV2 and TRBJ2-3, with 14 bases matching TRBD2. Sequenced material: PBMCs. This receptor was taken from a man between 18 and 29 years old in good health and CMV-seronegative. The DNA sequence follows: TGTGCCAGCAGTGACGGGACTAGCGGGGGAAGTACGCAGTATTTT. The translation is CASSDGTSGGSTQYF.